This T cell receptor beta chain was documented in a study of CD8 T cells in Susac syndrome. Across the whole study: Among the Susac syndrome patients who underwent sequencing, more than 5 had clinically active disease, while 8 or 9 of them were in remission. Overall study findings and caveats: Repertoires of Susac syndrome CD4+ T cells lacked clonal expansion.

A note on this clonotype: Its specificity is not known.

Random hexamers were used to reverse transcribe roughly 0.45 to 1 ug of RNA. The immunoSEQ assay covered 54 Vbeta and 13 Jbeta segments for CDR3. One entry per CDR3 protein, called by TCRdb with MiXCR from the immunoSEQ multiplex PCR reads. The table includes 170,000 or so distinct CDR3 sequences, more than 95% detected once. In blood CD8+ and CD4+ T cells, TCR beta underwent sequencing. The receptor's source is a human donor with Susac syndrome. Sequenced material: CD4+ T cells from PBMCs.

This chain's CDR3 is CSVEGAGGNTEAFF. CDR3 DNA: TGCAGCGTTGAGGGGGCAGGGGGAAACACTGAAGCTTTCTTT. The chain employs TRBV29-1 and TRBJ1-1, with 7 bases identical to TRBD1. Trimming at V came to 3 bases and at J to 2 bases, leaving 6 bases not matched to a gene. The germline V gene has CDR1 SQVTM and CDR2 ANQGSEA. The length of the CDR3 is 14 residues.